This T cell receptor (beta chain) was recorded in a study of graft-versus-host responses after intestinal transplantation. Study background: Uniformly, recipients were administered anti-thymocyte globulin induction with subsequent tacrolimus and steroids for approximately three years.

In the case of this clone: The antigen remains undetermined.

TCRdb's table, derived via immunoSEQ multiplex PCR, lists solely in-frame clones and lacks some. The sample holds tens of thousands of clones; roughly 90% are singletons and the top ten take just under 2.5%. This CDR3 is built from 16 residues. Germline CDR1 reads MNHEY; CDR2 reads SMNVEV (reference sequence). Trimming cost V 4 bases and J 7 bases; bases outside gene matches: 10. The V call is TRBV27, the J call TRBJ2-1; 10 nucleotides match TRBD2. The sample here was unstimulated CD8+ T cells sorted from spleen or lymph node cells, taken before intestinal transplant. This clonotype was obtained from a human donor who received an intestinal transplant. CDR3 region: CASSWVAGGPWNEQFF. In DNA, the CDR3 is TGTGCCAGCAGTTGGGTAGCGGGAGGTCCCTGGAATGAGCAGTTCTTC.